The rows below give T cell receptor beta chains drawn from one sample of a study of T cells in Graves' hyperthyroidism and ophthalmopathy. TCRdb itself ran the multiplex PCR reads through MiXCR, one entry per CDR3 protein. The sample consists of 200,000 to 300,000 distinct CDR3 sequences, roughly a quarter of them appearing once. Material for sequencing was blood. All receptors come from a woman in her thirties or forties with Graves' ophthalmopathy. CDR3s include the opening cysteine and the closing phenylalanine or tryptophan. A D gene is named only where the DNA matches it firmly. Clone size is not always given. Where it is, it says once, few, many or a class for expanded clones.

>NA|TRBJ2-6|few|TRBV5-1
TGCGCCAGCAGCGACCGGGGTCCCTCTGGGGCCAACGTCCTGACTTTC
CASSDRGPSGANVLTF
>NA|TRBJ1-1|many|TRBV19
TGTGCCAGCTGTTTTGGTGGGGATGGGACTGAAGCTTTCTTT
CASCFGGDGTEAFF
>NA|TRBJ2-7|many|TRBV6-1
TGTGCCAGCAGTGAAACCATCGAGCAGTACTTC
CASSETIEQYF
>NA|TRBJ1-1|NA|TRBV19
TGTGCCAGTTGCGCGAACACTGAAGCTTTCTTT
CASCANTEAFF
>NA|TRBJ2-7|NA|TRBV4-1
TGCGCCAGCAGCCAAGATTTACAGAGGATCTACGAGCAGTACTTC
CASSQDLQRIYEQYF
>NA|TRBJ2-7|many|TRBV18
TGTGCCAGCTCACCACAGGACGAGCAGTACTTC
CASSPQDEQYF
>NA|TRBJ2-4|many|TRBV19
TGTGCCAGTAAGAATATTGGGGCTGACATTCAGTACTTC
CASKNIGADIQYF
>TRBD1|TRBJ1-3|many|TRBV9
TGTGCCAGCAGCGACTACAGGGGCGGCTCTGGAAACACCATATATTTT
CASSDYRGGSGNTIYF
>NA|TRBJ2-2|few|TRBV10-1
TGCGCCAGCAGTGAGACCTCTAAAACCGGGGAGCTGTTTTTT
CASSETSKTGELFF
>NA|TRBJ2-7|many|TRBV27
TGTGCCAGTTTAGGGGTAAGGGGCGAGCAGTACTTC
CASLGVRGEQYF
>TRBD1|TRBJ2-5|NA|TRBV30
TGTGCCTGGAGCCAGGGGGCGACCCAGTACTTC
CAWSQGATQYF
>NA|TRBJ2-7|many|TRBV20-1
TGCAGTGCTAGCAACGGACTAACCTACGAGCAGTACTTC
CSASNGLTYEQYF
>NA|TRBJ1-5|many|TRBV6-1
TGTGCCAGCAGTGACAGGGCTTGCAATCAGCCCCAGCATTTT
CASSDRACNQPQHF
>TRBD2|TRBJ2-7|few|TRBV27
TGTGCCAGCAGTATACTAGCGGGGGGCCGTCGGGAGCAGTACTTC
CASSILAGGRREQYF
>NA|TRBJ1-5|few|TRBV3-1
TGTGCCAGCAGCACCGGCCGGGGGGCGAGCAATCAGCCCCAGCATTTT
CASSTGRGASNQPQHF
>NA|TRBJ2-7|NA|TRBV28
TGTGCCAGCAGTGGGGGCGGGAGTGACGAGCAGTACTTC
CASSGGGSDEQYF
>NA|TRBJ2-7|many|TRBV18
TGTGCCAGCTCACCTGGACAGACCGAGCAGTACTTC
CASSPGQTEQYF
>NA|TRBJ1-1|many|TRBV19
TGTGCCAGTAGCCGCCGCGTGGGCCCAACCTCCAACACTGAAGCTTTCTTT
CASSRRVGPTSNTEAFF
>TRBD1|TRBJ2-5|many|TRBV10-3
TGTGCCATCAGTCCCAGGGGACAGGGAGGAGAGACCCAGTACTTC
CAISPRGQGGETQYF
>NA|TRBJ1-5|many|TRBV6-1
TGTGCCAGCAGCCTAGGACGTTATAGCAATCAGCCCCAGCATTTT
CASSLGRYSNQPQHF
>NA|TRBJ2-7|many|TRBV7-9
TGTGCCAGCAGCGCCAGGGAACACTACGAGCAGTACTTC
CASSAREHYEQYF
>TRBD1|TRBJ1-1|many|TRBV28
TGTGCCAGCCGGAGGGACAGGGGGAGGACTGAAGCTTTCTTT
CASRRDRGRTEAFF
>NA|TRBJ2-7|many|TRBV7-2
TGTGCCAGCAGCTTAGGCTGGGGTAGCCGCACCTACGAGCAGTACTTC
CASSLGWGSRTYEQYF
>NA|TRBJ2-4|few|TRBV12-3/TRBV12-4
TGTGCCAGCAGGACCACAGGGATCGGCATTCAGTACTTC
CASRTTGIGIQYF
>NA|TRBJ2-7|NA|TRBV5-4
TGTGCCAGCAGCTTGATAGGCGGGGCGAACTACGAGCAGTACTTC
CASSLIGGANYEQYF
>TRBD1|TRBJ2-7|many|TRBV10-3
TGTGCCATCAGTGAGTCACAGGGGTACCTAGGGCAGTACTTC
CAISESQGYLGQYF
>NA|TRBJ1-5|few|TRBV6-5
TGTGCCAGCAGTTACTCGATCGATGGGCAGCCCCAGCATTTT
CASSYSIDGQPQHF